This T cell receptor (beta chain) was profiled in a study of T cells in localized non-small cell lung cancer. Study results and caveats: Adjacent uninvolved lung had the highest clonality, suggesting focused antigen responses.

The ends were cut back, 3 bases at V and 11 bases at J, with 16 bases in the middle. Germline CDR1 SGHAT, CDR2 FQNNGV. There are 13 residues in the CDR3. This clone was observed once. What it recognizes is unknown. Method: immunoSEQ multiplex PCR; TCRdb's copy keeps in-frame clones and lacks some. The sample shows some 54,000 clones, about three quarters of them seen only once. The receptor was derived from a woman aged 40 to 75 with stage II lung adenocarcinoma. V usage is TRBV11-2 and J usage is TRBJ1-1, with D possibly TRBD1 on 6 matching bases. Sequencing was performed on PBMCs, taken before any cancer treatment. Here the CDR3 reads CASSFDRTVGAFF. In nucleotides, the CDR3 is TGTGCCAGCAGCTTCGACAGGACCGTAGGGGCTTTCTTT. Supplemented by reference TRBV11-2 and TRBJ1-1, the full variable domain reads EAGVAQSPRYKIIEKRQSVAFWCNPISGHATLYWYQQILGQGPKLLIQFQNNGVVDDSQLPKDRFSAERLKGVDSTLKIQPAKLEDSAVYLCASSFDRTVGAFFGQGTRLTVV.